The TCR beta chain under discussion was sequenced for a study of cytomegalovirus exposure and HLA in healthy donors. Study observations and caveats: Being indistinguishable, some V segments were excluded, TRBV6-2 and TRBV6-3 among them. Sequences of the TCR beta chain were said to predict the HLA-A and HLA-B alleles of most subjects accurately.

V lost 1 base and J lost 2, with 21 bases in between. The CDR3 extends over 19 amino acids. Germline V CDR1 and CDR2: SEHNR, FQNEAQ (reference sequence). Amplification used 60 Vbeta primers and 13 Jbeta primers. Generated by immunoSEQ multiplex PCR, the TCRdb table keeps only in-frame clones and is missing some. This table has about 150,000 clones, more than 80% appearing once. Comments on this clone: Its antigen is unidentified.

Donors sampled were nominally healthy, though unrecorded immune exposures were likely. The V gene is TRBV7-9, the J gene TRBJ2-4; the D gene is possibly TRBD1 (6 bases). The sample consisted of PBMCs. The TCR sequence derives from a woman aged 40 to 50 in good health and CMV-seropositive. The CDR3: CASSLVTGSSVGTKNIQYF. CDR3 nucleotides: TGTGCCAGCAGCTTAGTTACAGGGAGCTCAGTGGGAACCAAAAACATTCAGTACTTC.